The T cell receptor beta chain under discussion was sequenced for a study of shared clonotypes between healthy human individuals. Regarding the study as a whole: Sharing across four donors was highest in naive CD4 (roughly 5%) and lowest in memory CD8 (roughly 0.4%).

TCRdb's table, derived via immunoSEQ multiplex PCR, lists solely in-frame clones and lacks some. This table has approximately 720,000 clones, roughly 70% appearing once. J was trimmed by 0 bases and V by 3 bases; bases with no gene match: 14. This CDR3 is built from 18 residues. Germline CDR1 MDHEN, CDR2 SYDVKM. Comment on this clone: Its antigen is undetermined.

Subsets obtained from CD4+ cells comprised CD45RA+ naive and CD45RA-negative memory cells. Sequenced: memory CD4+ T cells sorted from blood. The subset denotes: CD45RA-negative fraction. This clonotype originated in a woman aged 25 to 39 in good health. The chain links TRBV28 to TRBJ2-7; TRBD1 agrees at 7 bases. The CDR3 region is CASSLVGQGEFDSYEQYF. The CDR3 DNA reads TGTGCCAGCAGTTTGGTTGGCCAGGGGGAATTCGACTCCTACGAGCAGTACTTC.